This T cell receptor beta chain was found in a study of CD8+CD57+ T cells in acquired aplastic anemia. Study background: Sorted CD4+ and CD8+ cells gave an average of roughly 3.3 ug of DNA. Study findings and constraints: The study found no significant CD8+ Simpson's diversity difference between patients and controls.

In regard to this clonotype: Its antigen is not known.

The CDR3 spans 14 residues. Trimming removed 1 base at V and 1 base at J, with 7 bases between. Germline assignment: CDR1 LGHNA and CDR2 YNFKEQ. The use of genomic DNA as template underpinned the TCR beta VDJ and CDR3 profiling. TCRdb processed the reads anew with MiXCR; each CDR3 protein has one entry. Found here are 250,000 to 350,000 distinct CDR3 sequences, approximately 58% of them singletons; the top ten hold roughly 1.2%. Individuals selected for sequencing had exhibited CD8+CD57+ cell expansion on flow cytometry. Patients were therapy-naive when their blood was sampled. This sequence originates from a human donor with aplastic anemia. Sequences were obtained from sorted CD4+, CD8+, or CD8+CD57+ T cells (not recorded which) from PBMCs. The chain is built from TRBV4-2 and TRBJ1-2; no firm D call. CDR3: CASSQGGNNYGYTF. In DNA form, the CDR3 reads TGTGCCAGCAGCCAAGGCGGAAATAACTATGGCTACACCTTC.